This T cell receptor (beta chain) was obtained from a study of cytomegalovirus exposure and HLA in healthy donors. Unmatched junction bases numbered 9, after V lost 10 bases and J lost 4 bases. CDR3 length: 13 amino acids. The germline V gene encodes CDR1 SGHNT and CDR2 YENEEA. Points on this clone: Its matching antigen is unknown.

Findings of the study overall: Among the CMV-associated chains, three were confirmed in vitro as specific for CMV antigens. In an earlier analysis, about 87% or about 30%: the productive usage of most TCR beta V segments.

PCR employed 60 Vbeta and 13 Jbeta primers. In the original workflow: The authors later counted 70 million to 85 million unique TCR beta chains, 9 million to 12 million of them shared. This table comes from immunoSEQ multiplex PCR, and its TCRdb copy is limited to in-frame clones, with some not included. The V and J calls and clone size were taken over from that table, and D and trimming were inferred from the DNA. The data show tens of thousands of clones, more than 60% seen once. What was sequenced was PBMCs. The gene calls are TRBV11-3 and TRBJ2-7; 8 bases line up with TRBD1. This receptor was identified in a man aged 30-40 years in good health and CMV-seronegative. DNA for the CDR3: TGTGCCACCTCTACAGGGGGACCTTACGAGCAGTACTTC. This encodes CATSTGGPYEQYF.